This is a list of T cell receptor beta chains from one sample in a study of human versus mouse CDR3 diversity and MHC coevolution. The protocol was immunoSEQ multiplex PCR, while the TCRdb copy is restricted to in-frame clones and leaves out a portion. The data show about 77,000 clones, just under 95% seen once. The source material was naive CD4+ T cells from blood. The receptors were sampled from a person aged 30-70 years in good health. Both conserved end residues are part of each CDR3. A D gene is named only where the DNA matches it firmly. Clone size, where shown, is once, few, many, or a class for clones that have expanded.

D gene: TRBD1
V gene: TRBV6-6
clone size: -
J gene: TRBJ1-1
CDR3 DNA: TGTGCCAGCAGCCCGGGACAGGGGAACACTGAAGCTTTCTTT
CDR3 protein: CASSPGQGNTEAFF

D gene: -
V gene: TRBV9
clone size: -
J gene: TRBJ1-2
CDR3 DNA: TGTGCCAGCAGCGGGTTTGAACCCAGGTCGAGAAACTATGGCTACACCTTC
CDR3 protein: CASSGFEPRSRNYGYTF

D gene: TRBD1
V gene: TRBV4-1
clone size: -
J gene: TRBJ1-5
CDR3 DNA: TGCGCCAGCAGCCATGACCGGGACAGGGGCAATCAGCCCCAGCATTTT
CDR3 protein: CASSHDRDRGNQPQHF

D gene: -
V gene: TRBV28
clone size: few
J gene: TRBJ1-4
CDR3 DNA: TGTGCCAGCACCTTTAATGAAAAACTGTTTTTT
CDR3 protein: CASTFNEKLFF

D gene: -
V gene: TRBV5-8
clone size: -
J gene: TRBJ1-1
CDR3 DNA: TGTGCCAGCAGCCCCAGGGTTAGAACCCTTAACACTGAAGCTTTCTTT
CDR3 protein: CASSPRVRTLNTEAFF

D gene: TRBD2
V gene: TRBV6-1
clone size: -
J gene: TRBJ2-7
CDR3 DNA: TGTGCCAGCAGTGGGACTAGCGGGAGTCTCTACGAGCAGTACTTC
CDR3 protein: CASSGTSGSLYEQYF

D gene: -
V gene: TRBV6-1
clone size: -
J gene: TRBJ1-5
CDR3 DNA: TGTGCCAGCAGTGAAGCACAGAGATTCAATCAGCCCCAGCATTTT
CDR3 protein: CASSEAQRFNQPQHF

D gene: TRBD1
V gene: TRBV14
clone size: -
J gene: TRBJ2-7
CDR3 DNA: TGTGCCAGCAGCCAAGGATACTGGGGACAGGGGAGCTCCTACGAGCAGTACTTC
CDR3 protein: CASSQGYWGQGSSYEQYF

D gene: -
V gene: TRBV7-2
clone size: once
J gene: TRBJ2-3
CDR3 DNA: TGTGCCAGCAGCTTAACCGCGGGGACAGATACGCAGTATTTT
CDR3 protein: CASSLTAGTDTQYF

D gene: TRBD1
V gene: TRBV10-3
clone size: -
J gene: TRBJ1-2
CDR3 DNA: TGTGCCATCAGAAGGACAGGGGACGAAATCAACTATGGCTACACCTTC
CDR3 protein: CAIRRTGDEINYGYTF

D gene: -
V gene: TRBV4-1
clone size: -
J gene: TRBJ1-1
CDR3 DNA: TGCGCCAGCAGCCAAGAAAGAAAAGGGGGGGCGCAGGCTTTCTTT
CDR3 protein: CASSQERKGGAQAFF

D gene: TRBD2
V gene: TRBV27
clone size: -
J gene: TRBJ2-7
CDR3 DNA: TGTGCCAGCAGTTTACTTGGCTCGGGGACTAGCGGACGAGAGCAGTACTTC
CDR3 protein: CASSLLGSGTSGREQYF

D gene: -
V gene: TRBV6-5
clone size: -
J gene: TRBJ2-2
CDR3 DNA: TGTGCCAGCAGTTACTCGTTGGCCACCGGGGAGCTGTTTTTT
CDR3 protein: CASSYSLATGELFF

D gene: -
V gene: TRBV5-4
clone size: -
J gene: TRBJ1-5
CDR3 DNA: TGTGCCAGCAGCTCCCCAGGGCCTCAGCCCCAGCATTTT
CDR3 protein: CASSSPGPQPQHF

D gene: TRBD2
V gene: TRBV10-3
clone size: -
J gene: TRBJ2-7
CDR3 DNA: TGTGCCATCAGGGATGGGGGGGGCTACGAGCAGTACTTC
CDR3 protein: CAIRDGGGYEQYF

D gene: TRBD1
V gene: TRBV5-8
clone size: -
J gene: TRBJ1-1
CDR3 DNA: TGTGCCAGCAGCTTGGAAGACAGGGCCCTTGGGAACACTGAAGCTTTCTTT
CDR3 protein: CASSLEDRALGNTEAFF

D gene: -
V gene: TRBV18
clone size: -
J gene: TRBJ2-2
CDR3 DNA: TGTGCCAGCTCACCCATTGTTGGCGGAAACAAAGCTAACACCGGGGAGCTGTTTTTT
CDR3 protein: CASSPIVGGNKANTGELFF

D gene: -
V gene: TRBV18
clone size: -
J gene: TRBJ1-1
CDR3 DNA: TGTGCCAGCTCAACCCAGCGGGACACTGAAGCTTTCTTT
CDR3 protein: CASSTQRDTEAFF

D gene: -
V gene: TRBV6-4
clone size: -
J gene: TRBJ2-6
CDR3 DNA: TGTGCCAGCAGTGCTACGTCCACAGGCGTCCTGACTTTC
CDR3 protein: CASSATSTGVLTF

D gene: -
V gene: TRBV28
clone size: -
J gene: TRBJ2-2
CDR3 DNA: TGTGCCAGCGTTGGGGGGACGTACCCCACCGGGGAGCTGTTTTTT
CDR3 protein: CASVGGTYPTGELFF

D gene: TRBD1
V gene: TRBV11-2
clone size: -
J gene: TRBJ2-3
CDR3 DNA: TGTGCCAGCAGCCCAATCAAAGGGGGCCCAGATACGCAGTATTTT
CDR3 protein: CASSPIKGGPDTQYF

D gene: -
V gene: TRBV4-2
clone size: -
J gene: TRBJ2-5
CDR3 DNA: TGTGCCAGCAGCCAAGATGAGGGGGAGCTAGGGGAGACCCAGTACTTC
CDR3 protein: CASSQDEGELGETQYF

D gene: TRBD1
V gene: TRBV29-1
clone size: -
J gene: TRBJ1-4
CDR3 DNA: TGCAGCGTTGAGGGGACAGGGCTAGGGGAAAAACTGTTTTTT
CDR3 protein: CSVEGTGLGEKLFF

D gene: -
V gene: TRBV19
clone size: -
J gene: TRBJ1-1
CDR3 DNA: TGTGCCAGTAGTATTGGCCGCCAGTCATCTGAAGCTTTCTTT
CDR3 protein: CASSIGRQSSEAFF

D gene: TRBD2
V gene: TRBV6-5
clone size: -
J gene: TRBJ2-7
CDR3 DNA: TGTGCCAGCAGGAGGACTAGCGGGAGCTACGAGCAGTACTTC
CDR3 protein: CASRRTSGSYEQYF

D gene: -
V gene: TRBV27
clone size: -
J gene: TRBJ1-2
CDR3 DNA: TGTGCCAGCAGTTCCCCCAGGGGCGACTCCTATGGCTACACCTTC
CDR3 protein: CASSSPRGDSYGYTF

D gene: -
V gene: TRBV28
clone size: -
J gene: TRBJ1-2
CDR3 DNA: TGTGCCAGCAGTTTAGTATCCAGTCCTAACTATGGCTACACCTTC
CDR3 protein: CASSLVSSPNYGYTF